Below are 5 T cell receptor beta chains sequenced from a single sample in a study of regulatory T cells in long-lasting Graves disease. Time point described: newly diagnosed GD, antithyroid drugs for less than 3 months. PBMC-derived RNA was used for the TCR library. HTBI primers from iRepertoire and Arm-PCR of CDR3 regions yielded the TCR beta libraries. TCRdb re-analysed the multiplex PCR reads in MiXCR, keeping a single row per CDR3 protein. Counted here are 300,000 to 400,000 distinct CDR3 sequences, approximately 20% occurring once; the ten biggest clones make up roughly 35%. Sequences were derived from peripheral blood mononuclear cells (PBMCs), sampled at new diagnosis, from a patient treated with antithyroid drugs. These receptor sequences come from a female donor with Graves disease.

This rearrangement joins TRBV19 to TRBJ1-1, with TRBD1 matching over 8 bases. This CDR3 is built from 13 residues. Germline V lookup: CDR1 LNHDA, CDR2 SQIVND (reference sequence). V shed 8 bases, J shed 1 base, and the junction held 3 bases outside the gene matches. Written as DNA, the CDR3 is TGTGCCAGTCAACAGGGGGGGAACACTGAAGCTTTCTTT. Translation gives CASQQGGNTEAFF.

This clonotype was seen repeatedly, ten times or more. This chain uses TRBV24-1 with TRBJ2-1; perhaps TRBD2 as D (5 bases). Germline-derived CDR1 and CDR2 are KGHDR and SFDVKD. The CDR3 loop spans 19 amino acids. Trimming cost V 5 bases and J 4 bases, with 26 bases left between them. CDR3 coding DNA: TGTGCCACCAGTGGGGGTAGCCAAAGCGGAGGCCCTACGTACAATGAGCAGTTCTTC. Amino acids: CATSGGSQSGGPTYNEQFF.

This clonotype has a handful of counts. J is TRBJ1-5 and V is TRBV18; D unresolved. Germline CDR1 KGHSH, CDR2 LQKENI. V was cut by 3 bases and J by 1 base, with 13 bases left in between. This CDR3 contains 16 residues. The DNA for the CDR3 is TGTGCCAGCTCACCTACGTCGTTTACCAGCAATCAGCCCCAGCATTTT. Residues: CASSPTSFTSNQPQHF. The variable domain in full, completed from reference TRBV18 and TRBJ1-5, reads NAGVMQNPRHLVRRRGQEARLRCSPMKGHSHVYWYRQLPEEGLKFMVYLQKENIIDESGMPKERFSAEFPKEGPSILRIQQVVRGDSAAYFCASSPTSFTSNQPQHFGDGTRLSIL.

This clonotype was counted only a few times. The CDR3 coding sequence is TGCAGTGCTAGTGGGCTAGCGGGAGAGACCCAGTACTTC. Protein: CSASGLAGETQYF. V usage is TRBV20-1 and J usage is TRBJ2-5, with 8 bases fitting TRBD2. The CDR3 has 13 residues. V was clipped by 3 bases and J by 4 bases; unmatched bases: 4. Per germline, CDR1 DFQATT and CDR2 SNEGSKA (reference sequence).

There are a few counts of this clonotype. At one end the junction does not follow the germline gene, possibly because of a read error. The chain employs TRBV5-1 and TRBJ1-1; 8 bases map to TRBD1. Germline-derived CDR1 and CDR2 are SGHRS and YFSETQ. The CDR3 is 15 residues long. The CDR3 is CASSPQGASVPEASF. CDR3 DNA sequence: TGCGCCAGCAGCCCTCAGGGGGCAAGTGTACCTGAGGCTTCCTTT.